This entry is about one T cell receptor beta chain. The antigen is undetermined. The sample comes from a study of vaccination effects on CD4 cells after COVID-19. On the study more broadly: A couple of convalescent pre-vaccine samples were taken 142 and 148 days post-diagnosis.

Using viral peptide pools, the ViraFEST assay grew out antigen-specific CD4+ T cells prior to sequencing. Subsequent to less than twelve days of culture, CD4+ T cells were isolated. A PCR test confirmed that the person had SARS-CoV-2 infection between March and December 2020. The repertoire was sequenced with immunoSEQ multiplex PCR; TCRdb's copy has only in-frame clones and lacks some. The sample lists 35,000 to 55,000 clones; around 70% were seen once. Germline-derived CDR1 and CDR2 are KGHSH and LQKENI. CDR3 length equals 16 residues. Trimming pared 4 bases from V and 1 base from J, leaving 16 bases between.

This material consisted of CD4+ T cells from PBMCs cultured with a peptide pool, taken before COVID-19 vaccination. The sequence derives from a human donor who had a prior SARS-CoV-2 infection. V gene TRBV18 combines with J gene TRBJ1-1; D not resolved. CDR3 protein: CASSRNQEGRNTEAFF. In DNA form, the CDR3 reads TGTGCCAGCTCACGAAACCAAGAGGGTAGGAACACTGAAGCTTTCTTT.